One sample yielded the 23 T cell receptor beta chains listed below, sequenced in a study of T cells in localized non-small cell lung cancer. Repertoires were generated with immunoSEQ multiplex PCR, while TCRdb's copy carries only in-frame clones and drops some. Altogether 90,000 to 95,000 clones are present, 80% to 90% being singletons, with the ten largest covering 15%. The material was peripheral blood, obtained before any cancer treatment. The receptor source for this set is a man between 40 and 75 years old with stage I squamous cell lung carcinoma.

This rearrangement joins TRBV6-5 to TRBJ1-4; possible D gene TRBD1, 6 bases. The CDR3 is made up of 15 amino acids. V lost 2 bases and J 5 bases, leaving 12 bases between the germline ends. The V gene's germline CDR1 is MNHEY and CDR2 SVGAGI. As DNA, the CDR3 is TGTGCCAGCAGTTACCTCGGACAGCAAAATGAAAAACTGTTTTTT. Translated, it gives CASSYLGQQNEKLFF.

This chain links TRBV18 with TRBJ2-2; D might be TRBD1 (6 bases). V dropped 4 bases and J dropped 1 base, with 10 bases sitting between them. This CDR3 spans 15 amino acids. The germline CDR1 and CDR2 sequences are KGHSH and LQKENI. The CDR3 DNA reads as TGTGCCAGCTCACTCGGGACACTGAACACCGGGGAGCTGTTTTTT. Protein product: CASSLGTLNTGELFF. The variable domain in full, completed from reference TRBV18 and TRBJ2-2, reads NAGVMQNPRHLVRRRGQEARLRCSPMKGHSHVYWYRQLPEEGLKFMVYLQKENIIDESGMPKERFSAEFPKEGPSILRIQQVVRGDSAAYFCASSLGTLNTGELFFGEGSRLTVL.

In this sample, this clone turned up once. For the CDR3, the DNA is TGTGCCACCAGCAGGGGGACAGGGATAAACGAGCAGTACTTC. Its protein is CATSRGTGINEQYF. V and J are TRBV15 and TRBJ2-7, with 9 bases fitting TRBD1. CDR1 is LNHNV, CDR2 YYDKDF, per germline (reference sequence). V lost 3 bases, J lost 5 bases, and 5 bases stayed unmatched. The CDR3 is made up of 14 amino acids.

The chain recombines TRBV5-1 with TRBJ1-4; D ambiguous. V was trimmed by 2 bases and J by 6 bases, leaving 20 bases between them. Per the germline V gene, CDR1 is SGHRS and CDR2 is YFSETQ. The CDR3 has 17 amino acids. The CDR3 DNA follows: TGCGCCAGCAGCTTTGTCACCAGGACGTCGACCTATGAAAAACTGTTTTTT. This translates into CASSFVTRTSTYEKLFF.

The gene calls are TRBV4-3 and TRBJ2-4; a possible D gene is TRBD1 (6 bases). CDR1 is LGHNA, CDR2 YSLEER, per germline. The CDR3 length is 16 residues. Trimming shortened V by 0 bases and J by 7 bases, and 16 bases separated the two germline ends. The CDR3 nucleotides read TGCGCCAGCAGCCAAGAGTGGGGGACATTGAGTAACATTCAGTACTTC. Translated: CASSQEWGTLSNIQYF.

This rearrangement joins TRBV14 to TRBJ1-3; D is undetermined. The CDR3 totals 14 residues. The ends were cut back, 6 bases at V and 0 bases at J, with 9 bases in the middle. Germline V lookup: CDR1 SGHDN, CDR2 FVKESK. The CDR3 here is CASSYTGSGNTIYF. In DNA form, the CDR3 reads TGTGCCAGCAGTTATACTGGCTCTGGAAACACCATATATTTT.

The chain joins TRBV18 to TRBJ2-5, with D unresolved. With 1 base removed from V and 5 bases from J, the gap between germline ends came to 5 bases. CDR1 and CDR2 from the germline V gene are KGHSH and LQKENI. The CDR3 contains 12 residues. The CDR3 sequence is CASSPLRETQYF. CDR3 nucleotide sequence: TGTGCCAGCTCACCACTCAGGGAGACCCAGTACTTC. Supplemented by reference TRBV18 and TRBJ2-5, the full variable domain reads NAGVMQNPRHLVRRRGQEARLRCSPMKGHSHVYWYRQLPEEGLKFMVYLQKENIIDESGMPKERFSAEFPKEGPSILRIQQVVRGDSAAYFCASSPLRETQYFGPGTRLLVL.

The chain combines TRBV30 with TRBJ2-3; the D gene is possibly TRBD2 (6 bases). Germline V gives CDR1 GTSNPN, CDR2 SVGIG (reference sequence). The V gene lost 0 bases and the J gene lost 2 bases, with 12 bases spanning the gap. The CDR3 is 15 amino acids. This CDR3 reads CAWSVRGANTDTQYF. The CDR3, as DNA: TGTGCCTGGAGTGTACGCGGGGCGAACACAGATACGCAGTATTTT.

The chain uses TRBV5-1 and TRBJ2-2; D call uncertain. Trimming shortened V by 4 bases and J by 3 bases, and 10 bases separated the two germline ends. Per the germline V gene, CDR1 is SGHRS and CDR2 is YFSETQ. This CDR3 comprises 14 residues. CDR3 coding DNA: TGCGCCAGCAGCCCCCGATCCGACACCGGGGAGCTGTTTTTT. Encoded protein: CASSPRSDTGELFF.

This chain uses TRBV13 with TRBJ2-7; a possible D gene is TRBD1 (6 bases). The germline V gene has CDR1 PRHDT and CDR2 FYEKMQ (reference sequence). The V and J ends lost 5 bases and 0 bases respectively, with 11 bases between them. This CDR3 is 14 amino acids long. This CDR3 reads CASSTNRVSYEQYF. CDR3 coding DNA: TGTGCCAGCAGCACCAACAGGGTCTCCTACGAGCAGTACTTC.

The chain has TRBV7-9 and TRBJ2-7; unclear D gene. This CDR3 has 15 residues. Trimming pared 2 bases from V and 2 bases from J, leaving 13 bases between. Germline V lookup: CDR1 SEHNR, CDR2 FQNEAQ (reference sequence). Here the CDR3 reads CASSLSTSGAYEQYF. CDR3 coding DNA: TGTGCCAGCAGCTTAAGTACAAGTGGGGCCTACGAGCAGTACTTC.

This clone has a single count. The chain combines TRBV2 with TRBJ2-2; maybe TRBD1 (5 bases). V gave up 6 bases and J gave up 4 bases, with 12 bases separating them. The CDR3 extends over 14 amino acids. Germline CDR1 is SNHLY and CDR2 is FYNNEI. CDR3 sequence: CASSRQSSTGELFF. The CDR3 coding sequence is TGTGCCAGCAGCAGACAGAGTTCCACCGGGGAGCTGTTTTTT.

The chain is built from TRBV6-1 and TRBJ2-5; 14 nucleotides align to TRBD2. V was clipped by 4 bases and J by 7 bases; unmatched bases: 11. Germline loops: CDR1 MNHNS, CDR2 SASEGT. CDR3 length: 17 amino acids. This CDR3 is CASSAATSGGAGATQYF. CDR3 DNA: TGTGCCAGCAGTGCCGCGACTAGCGGGGGGGCCGGGGCGACCCAGTACTTC.

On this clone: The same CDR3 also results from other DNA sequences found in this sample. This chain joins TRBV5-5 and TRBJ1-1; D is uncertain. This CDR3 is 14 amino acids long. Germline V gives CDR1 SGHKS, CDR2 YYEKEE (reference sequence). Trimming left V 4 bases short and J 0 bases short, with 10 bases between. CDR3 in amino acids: CASSPSLLNTEAFF. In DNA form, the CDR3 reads TGTGCCAGCAGCCCCAGCTTGCTGAACACTGAAGCTTTCTTT.

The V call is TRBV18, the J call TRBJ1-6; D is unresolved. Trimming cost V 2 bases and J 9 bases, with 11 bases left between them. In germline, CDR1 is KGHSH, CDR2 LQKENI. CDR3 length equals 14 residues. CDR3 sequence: CASSPSAQSSPLHF. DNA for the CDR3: TGTGCCAGCTCACCATCCGCACAATCTTCACCCCTCCACTTT.

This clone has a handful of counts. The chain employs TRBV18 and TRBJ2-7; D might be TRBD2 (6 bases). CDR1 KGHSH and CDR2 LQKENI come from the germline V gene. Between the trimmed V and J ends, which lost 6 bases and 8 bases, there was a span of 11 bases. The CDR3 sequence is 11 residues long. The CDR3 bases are TGTGCCAGCTCGACGGGACTTCAGCAGTACTTC. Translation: CASSTGLQQYF.

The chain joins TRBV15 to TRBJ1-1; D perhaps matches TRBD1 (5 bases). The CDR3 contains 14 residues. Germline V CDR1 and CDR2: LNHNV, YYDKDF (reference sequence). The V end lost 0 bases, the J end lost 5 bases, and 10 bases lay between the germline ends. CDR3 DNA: TGTGCCACCAGCAGAGATCCGGGGGTGACTGAAGCTTTCTTT. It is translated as CATSRDPGVTEAFF.

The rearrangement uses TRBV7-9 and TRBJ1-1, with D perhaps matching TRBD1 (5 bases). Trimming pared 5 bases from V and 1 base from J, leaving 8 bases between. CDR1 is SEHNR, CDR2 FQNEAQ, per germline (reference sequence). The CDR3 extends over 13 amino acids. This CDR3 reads CASSIRGNTEAFF. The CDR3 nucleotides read TGTGCCAGCAGCATAAGGGGGAACACTGAAGCTTTCTTT.

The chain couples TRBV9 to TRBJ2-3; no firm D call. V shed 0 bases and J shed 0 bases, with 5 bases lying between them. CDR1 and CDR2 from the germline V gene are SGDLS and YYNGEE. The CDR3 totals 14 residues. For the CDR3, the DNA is TGTGCCAGCAGCGTAGCTACTAGCACAGATACGCAGTATTTT. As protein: CASSVATSTDTQYF.

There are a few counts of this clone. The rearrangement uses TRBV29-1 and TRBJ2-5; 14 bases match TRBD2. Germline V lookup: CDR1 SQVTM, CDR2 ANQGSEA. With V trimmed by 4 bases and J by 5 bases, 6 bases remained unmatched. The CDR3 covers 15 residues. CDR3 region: CSVARTSGGWETQYF. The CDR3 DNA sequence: TGCAGCGTTGCACGGACTAGCGGGGGGTGGGAGACCCAGTACTTC.

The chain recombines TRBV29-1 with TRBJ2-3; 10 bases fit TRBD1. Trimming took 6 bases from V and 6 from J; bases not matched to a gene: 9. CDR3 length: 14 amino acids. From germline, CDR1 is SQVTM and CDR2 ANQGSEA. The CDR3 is CSVGGQGGADTQYF. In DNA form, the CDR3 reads TGCAGCGTCGGAGGACAGGGGGGTGCGGATACGCAGTATTTT.

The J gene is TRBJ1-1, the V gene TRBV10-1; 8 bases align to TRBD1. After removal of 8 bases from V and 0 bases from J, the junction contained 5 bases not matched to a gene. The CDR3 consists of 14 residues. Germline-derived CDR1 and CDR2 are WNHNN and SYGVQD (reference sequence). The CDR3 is CASDGQGMNTEAFF. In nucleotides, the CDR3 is TGCGCCAGCGACGGACAGGGTATGAACACTGAAGCTTTCTTT.

The CDR3 spells CASSGLRMTSYNEQFF. Written as DNA, the CDR3 is TGTGCCAGCAGTGGACTACGTATGACCTCCTACAATGAGCAGTTCTTC. The V call is TRBV25-1, the J call TRBJ2-1; weak D call: TRBD2 (5 bases). Trimming took off 4 bases at V and 0 bases at J, with 13 bases between the two ends. Germline V gene lookup returns CDR1 MGHDK and CDR2 SYGVNS. The CDR3 spans 16 residues.